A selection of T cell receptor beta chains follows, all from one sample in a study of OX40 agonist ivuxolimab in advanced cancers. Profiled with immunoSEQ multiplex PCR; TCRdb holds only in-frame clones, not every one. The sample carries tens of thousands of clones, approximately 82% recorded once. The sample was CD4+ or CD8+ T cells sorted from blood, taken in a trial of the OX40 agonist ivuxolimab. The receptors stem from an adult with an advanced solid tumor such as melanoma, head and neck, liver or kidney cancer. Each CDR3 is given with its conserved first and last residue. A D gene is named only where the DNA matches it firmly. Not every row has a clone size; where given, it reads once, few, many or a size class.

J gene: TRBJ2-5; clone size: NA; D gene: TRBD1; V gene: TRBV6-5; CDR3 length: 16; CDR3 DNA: TGTGCCAGCAGTTACCTCCGACAGGGTGGGAAAGAGACCCAGTACTTC; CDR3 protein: CASSYLRQGGKETQYF
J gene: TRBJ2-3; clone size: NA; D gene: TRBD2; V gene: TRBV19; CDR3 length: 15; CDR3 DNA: TGTGCCAGTAGTATTGGCAGCGGGAGTTCAGATACGCAGTATTTT; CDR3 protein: CASSIGSGSSDTQYF
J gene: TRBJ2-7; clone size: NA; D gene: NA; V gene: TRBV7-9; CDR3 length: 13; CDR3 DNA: TGTGCCAGCACCCCAACCGAGGCCTACGAGCAGTACTTC; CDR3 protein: CASTPTEAYEQYF
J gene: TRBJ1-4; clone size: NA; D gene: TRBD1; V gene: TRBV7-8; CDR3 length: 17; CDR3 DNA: TGTGCCAGCAGCCCAAGTGGGACAGGGGCTATCAATGAAAAACTGTTTTTT; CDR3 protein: CASSPSGTGAINEKLFF
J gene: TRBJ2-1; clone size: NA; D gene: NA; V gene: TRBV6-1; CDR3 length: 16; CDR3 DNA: TGTGCCAGCAGTGGCCGTTGGGCCAGCTCCTACAATGAGCAGTTCTTC; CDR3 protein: CASSGRWASSYNEQFF
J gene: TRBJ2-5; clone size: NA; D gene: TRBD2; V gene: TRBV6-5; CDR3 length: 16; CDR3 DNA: TGTGCCAGCAGTTACGGAGCGGGAGCCTACCAAGAGACCCAGTACTTC; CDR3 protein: CASSYGAGAYQETQYF
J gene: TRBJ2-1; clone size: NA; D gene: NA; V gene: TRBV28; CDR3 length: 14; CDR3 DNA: TGTGCCAGCAGGCCAGGGAGCTCCTACAATGAGCAGTTCTTC; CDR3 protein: CASRPGSSYNEQFF
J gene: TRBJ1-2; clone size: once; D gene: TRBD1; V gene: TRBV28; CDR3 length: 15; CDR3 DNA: TGTGCCAGCAGTGCACAGGGGGCGCATCTCTATGGCTACACCTTC; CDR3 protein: CASSAQGAHLYGYTF
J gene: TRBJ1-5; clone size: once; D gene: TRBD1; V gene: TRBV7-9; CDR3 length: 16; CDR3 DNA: TGTGCCAGCAGTGACGGCAGGACAGGAGTCAATCAGCCCCAGCATTTT; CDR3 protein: CASSDGRTGVNQPQHF
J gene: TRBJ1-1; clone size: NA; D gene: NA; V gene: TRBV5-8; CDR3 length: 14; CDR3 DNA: TGTGCCAGCAGCTTGGTAGCAGGGATAACTGAAGCTTTCTTT; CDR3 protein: CASSLVAGITEAFF
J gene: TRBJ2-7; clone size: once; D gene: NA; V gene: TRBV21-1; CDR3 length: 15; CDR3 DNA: TGTGCCAGCATCCCTGGCGGGTCTGGTAAATACGAGCAGTACTTC; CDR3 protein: CASIPGGSGKYEQYF
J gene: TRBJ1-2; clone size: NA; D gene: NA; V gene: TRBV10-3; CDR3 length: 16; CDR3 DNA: TGTGCCATCAGTGATGGGGGGATGGCGACTAACTATGGCTACACCTTC; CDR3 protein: CAISDGGMATNYGYTF
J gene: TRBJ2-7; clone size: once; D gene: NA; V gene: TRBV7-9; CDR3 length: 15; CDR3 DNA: TGTGCCAGCAGCTTATTTCCAGGGGCCTCCTACGAGCAGTACTTC; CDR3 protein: CASSLFPGASYEQYF
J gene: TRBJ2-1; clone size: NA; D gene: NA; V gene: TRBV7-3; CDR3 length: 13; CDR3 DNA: TGTGCCAGCAGCTTAGTCCCCGACCGGGAGCAGTTCTTC; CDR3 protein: CASSLVPDREQFF
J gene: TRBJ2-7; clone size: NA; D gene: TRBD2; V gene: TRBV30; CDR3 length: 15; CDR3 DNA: TGTGCCTGGAGTGTACTTCCTAGCGGGAGCTACGAGCAGTACTTC; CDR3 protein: CAWSVLPSGSYEQYF
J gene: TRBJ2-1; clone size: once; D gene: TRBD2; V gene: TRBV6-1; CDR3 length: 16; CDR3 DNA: TGTGCCAGCAGTGCACTAGCGGGAGCCACATACAATGAGCAGTTCTTC; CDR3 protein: CASSALAGATYNEQFF
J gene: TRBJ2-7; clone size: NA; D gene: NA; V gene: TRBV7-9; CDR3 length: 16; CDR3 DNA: TGTGCCAGCAGCCCACTCCCGGGACAAAGCTCCTACGAGCAGTACTTC; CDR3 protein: CASSPLPGQSSYEQYF
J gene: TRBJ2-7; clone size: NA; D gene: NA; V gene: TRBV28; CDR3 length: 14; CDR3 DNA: TGTGCCAGCAGTTTCGGTCGGCCAGGTTACGAGCAGTACTTC; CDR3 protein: CASSFGRPGYEQYF
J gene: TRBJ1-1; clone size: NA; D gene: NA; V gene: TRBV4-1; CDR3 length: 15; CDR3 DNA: TGCGCCAGCAGCCAAGCCCTAGGGGTTAACACTGAAGCTTTCTTT; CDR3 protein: CASSQALGVNTEAFF
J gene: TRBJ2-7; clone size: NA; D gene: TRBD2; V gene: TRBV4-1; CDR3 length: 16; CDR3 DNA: TGCGCCAGCAGCCAAGTAGGAACTAGCGGGAGCTACGAGCAGTACTTC; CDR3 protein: CASSQVGTSGSYEQYF
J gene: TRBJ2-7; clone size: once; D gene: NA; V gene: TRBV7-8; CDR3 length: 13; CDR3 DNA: TGTGCCAGCACCTTCGGGGCGGGCTACGAGCAGTACTTC; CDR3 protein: CASTFGAGYEQYF
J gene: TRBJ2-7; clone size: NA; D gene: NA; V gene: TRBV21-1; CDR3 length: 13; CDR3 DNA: TGTGCCAGCACCCAGGACGGGAGTCAGGAGCAGTACTTC; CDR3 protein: CASTQDGSQEQYF
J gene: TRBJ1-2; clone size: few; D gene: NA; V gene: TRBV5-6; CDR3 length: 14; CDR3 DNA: TGTGCCAGCAGCTTGGTGCAGGGCCACTATGGCTACACCTTC; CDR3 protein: CASSLVQGHYGYTF
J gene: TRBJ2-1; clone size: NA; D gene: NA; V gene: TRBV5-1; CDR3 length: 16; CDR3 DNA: TGCGCCAGCAGCTTGGCCATGGCGGGATTCTACAATGAGCAGTTCTTC; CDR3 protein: CASSLAMAGFYNEQFF
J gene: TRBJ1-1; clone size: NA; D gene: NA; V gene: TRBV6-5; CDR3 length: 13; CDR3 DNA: TGTGCCAGCAGACTCAGCACGAACACTGAAGCTTTCTTT; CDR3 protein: CASRLSTNTEAFF
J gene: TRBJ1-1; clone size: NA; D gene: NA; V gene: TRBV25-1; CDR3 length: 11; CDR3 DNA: TGTGCCAGCAGTTATAGTACTGAAGCTTTCTTT; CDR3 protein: CASSYSTEAFF
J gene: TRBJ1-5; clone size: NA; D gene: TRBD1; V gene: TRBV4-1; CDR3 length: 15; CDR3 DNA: TGCGCCAGCAGCCAAGATTTTACAGGGGGCGAGCCCCAGCATTTT; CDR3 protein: CASSQDFTGGEPQHF
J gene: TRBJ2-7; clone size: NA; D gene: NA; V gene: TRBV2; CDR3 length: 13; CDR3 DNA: TGTGCCAGCAGTGATGCCCTCTCCTACGAGCAGTACTTC; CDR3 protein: CASSDALSYEQYF
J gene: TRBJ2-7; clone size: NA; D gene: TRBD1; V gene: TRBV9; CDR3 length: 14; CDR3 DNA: TGTGCCAGCAGCCCTCAACAGGGGGGCTACGAGCAGTACTTC; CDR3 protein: CASSPQQGGYEQYF
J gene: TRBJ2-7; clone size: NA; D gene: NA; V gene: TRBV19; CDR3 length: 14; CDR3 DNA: TGTGCCAGTATCCGCCGGGACTTTCCTTACGAGCAGTACTTC; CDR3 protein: CASIRRDFPYEQYF
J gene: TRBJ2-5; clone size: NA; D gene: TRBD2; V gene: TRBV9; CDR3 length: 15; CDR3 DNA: TGTGCCAGCAGCGTATCCATCCTAGCGGGGGAGATCCAGTACTTC; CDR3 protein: CASSVSILAGEIQYF
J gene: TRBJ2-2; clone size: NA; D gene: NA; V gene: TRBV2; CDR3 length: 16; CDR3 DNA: TGTGCCAGCAGTGGGGGACACACCGCGAACACCGGGGAGCTGTTTTTT; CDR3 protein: CASSGGHTANTGELFF
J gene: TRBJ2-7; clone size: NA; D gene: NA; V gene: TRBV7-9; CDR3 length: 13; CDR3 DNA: TGTGCCAGCAAAATGGAGGAATCCTACGAGCAGTACTTC; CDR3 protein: CASKMEESYEQYF
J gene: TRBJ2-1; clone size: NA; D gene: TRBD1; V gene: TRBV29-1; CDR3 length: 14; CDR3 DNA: TGCAGCGTCAGAACCGGGACAGCCTACAATGAGCAGTTCTTC; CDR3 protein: CSVRTGTAYNEQFF
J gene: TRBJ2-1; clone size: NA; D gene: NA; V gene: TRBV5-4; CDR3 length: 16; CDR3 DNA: TGTGCCAGCACCATATGGACTGGGAGCTCCTACAATGAGCAGTTCTTC; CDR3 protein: CASTIWTGSSYNEQFF
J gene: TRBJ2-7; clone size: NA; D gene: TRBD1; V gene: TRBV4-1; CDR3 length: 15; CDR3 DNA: TGCGCCAGCAGCCAGATGGGACAGGGGCAATACGAGCAGTACTTC; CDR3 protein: CASSQMGQGQYEQYF
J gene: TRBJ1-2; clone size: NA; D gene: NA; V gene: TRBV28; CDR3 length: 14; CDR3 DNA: TGTGCCAGCAGTTTTGGCAGTACCCGCTATGGCTACACCTTC; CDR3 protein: CASSFGSTRYGYTF
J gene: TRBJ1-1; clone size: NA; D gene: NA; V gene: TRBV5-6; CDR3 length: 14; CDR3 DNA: TGTGCCAGCGGGCGACCCCCCGGGCGAATTGAAGCTTTCTTT; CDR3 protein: CASGRPPGRIEAFF
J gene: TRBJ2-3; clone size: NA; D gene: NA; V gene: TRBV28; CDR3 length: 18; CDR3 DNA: TGTGCCAGCAGTTTAAGTATGGGTTCCCTCCGGGGCCCAGATACGCAGTATTTT; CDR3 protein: CASSLSMGSLRGPDTQYF
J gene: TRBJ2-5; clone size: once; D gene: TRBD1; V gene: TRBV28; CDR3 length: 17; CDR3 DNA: TGTGCCAGCAGTTTCGGGGGACAGGGATGGGTGGAAGAGACCCAGTACTTC; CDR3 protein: CASSFGGQGWVEETQYF
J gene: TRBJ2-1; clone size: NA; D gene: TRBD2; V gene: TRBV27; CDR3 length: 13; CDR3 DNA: TGTGCCAGCAGAACGGGGGGTGCACATGAGCAGTTCTTC; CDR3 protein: CASRTGGAHEQFF
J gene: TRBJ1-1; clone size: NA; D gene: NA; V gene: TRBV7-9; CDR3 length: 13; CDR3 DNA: TGTGCCAGCAGCTTCTCAGGGGTCACTGAAGCTTTCTTT; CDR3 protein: CASSFSGVTEAFF
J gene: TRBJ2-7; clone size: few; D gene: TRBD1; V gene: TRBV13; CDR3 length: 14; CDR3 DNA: TGTGCCAGCAGCCCCCGGGACAGGGTCGGCGAGCAGTACTTC; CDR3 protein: CASSPRDRVGEQYF
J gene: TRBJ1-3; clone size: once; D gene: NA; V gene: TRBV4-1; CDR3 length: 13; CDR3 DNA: TGCGCCAGCAGCCCTCGTCTTGGAAACACCATATATTTT; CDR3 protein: CASSPRLGNTIYF
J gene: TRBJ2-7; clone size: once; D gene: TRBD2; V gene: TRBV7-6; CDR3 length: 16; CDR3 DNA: TGTGCCAGCAGCTTAGGACGGGGAGGGCCCGCCTACGAGCAGTACTTC; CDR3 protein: CASSLGRGGPAYEQYF
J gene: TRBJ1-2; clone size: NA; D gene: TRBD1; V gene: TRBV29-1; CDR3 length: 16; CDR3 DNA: TGCAGCGTTGAAGCGGACAGGGGGCCGCGGGTCGATGGCTACACCTTC; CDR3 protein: CSVEADRGPRVDGYTF
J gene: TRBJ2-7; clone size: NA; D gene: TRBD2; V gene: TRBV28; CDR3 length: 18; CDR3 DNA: TGTGCCAGCAGTCTCCCCCTTTTAGCGGGAGAGGTAAGGTACGAGCAGTACTTC; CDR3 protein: CASSLPLLAGEVRYEQYF
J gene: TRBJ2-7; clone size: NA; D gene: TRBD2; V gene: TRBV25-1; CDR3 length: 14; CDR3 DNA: TGTGCCAGCAGTGACCCAGCGGGAAATTACGAGCAGTACTTC; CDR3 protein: CASSDPAGNYEQYF
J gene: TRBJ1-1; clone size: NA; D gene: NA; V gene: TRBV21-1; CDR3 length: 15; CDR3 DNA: TGTGCCAGCAGCAGGTGCCGGGACAGCCGATATGAAGCTTTCTTT; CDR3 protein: CASSRCRDSRYEAFF
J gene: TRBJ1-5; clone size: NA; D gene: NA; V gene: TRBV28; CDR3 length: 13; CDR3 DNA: TGTGCTAGCAGATACCAAACTCAATCGGCCCAGCATTTT; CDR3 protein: CASRYQTQSAQHF
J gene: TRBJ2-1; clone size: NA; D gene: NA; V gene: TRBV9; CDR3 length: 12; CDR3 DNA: TGTGCCAGCAGCGTGGCGGCAAATGAGCAGTTCTTC; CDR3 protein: CASSVAANEQFF
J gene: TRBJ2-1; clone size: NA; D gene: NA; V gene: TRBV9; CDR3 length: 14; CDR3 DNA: TGTGCCAGCAGCGTAGGGGGGCCGCACAGTGAGCAGTTCTTC; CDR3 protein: CASSVGGPHSEQFF
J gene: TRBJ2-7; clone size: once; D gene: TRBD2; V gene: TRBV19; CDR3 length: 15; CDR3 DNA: TGTGCCAGTAGCGTCGGGGGGTTCCCCTCCTACGAGCAGTACTTC; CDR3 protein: CASSVGGFPSYEQYF
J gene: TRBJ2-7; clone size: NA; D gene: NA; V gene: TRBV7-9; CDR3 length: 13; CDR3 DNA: TGTGCCAGCGAAAGAGGGGGCTCCTACGAGCAGTACTTC; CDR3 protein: CASERGGSYEQYF
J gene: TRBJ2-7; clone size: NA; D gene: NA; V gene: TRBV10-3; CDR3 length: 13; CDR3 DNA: TGTGCCCTAAGCCTAGGTCAAGAGCTCGAGCAGTACTTC; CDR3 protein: CALSLGQELEQYF
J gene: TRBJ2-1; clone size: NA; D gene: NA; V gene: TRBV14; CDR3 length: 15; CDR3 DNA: TGTGCCAGCAGCCCGGGACGGAACTCCCCCAATGAGCAGTTCTTC; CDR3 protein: CASSPGRNSPNEQFF
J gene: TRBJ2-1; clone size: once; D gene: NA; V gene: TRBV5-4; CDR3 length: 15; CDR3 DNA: TGTGCCAGCAGCTTGGTGGCAGGCCCAAACAATGAGCAGTTCTTC; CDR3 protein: CASSLVAGPNNEQFF
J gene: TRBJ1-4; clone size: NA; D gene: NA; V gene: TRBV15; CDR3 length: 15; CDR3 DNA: TGTGCCACCAGAGCTCACTCCGGCCCAAATGAAAAACTGTTTTTT; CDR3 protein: CATRAHSGPNEKLFF
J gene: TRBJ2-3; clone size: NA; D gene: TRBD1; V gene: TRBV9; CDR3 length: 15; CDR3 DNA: TGTGCCAGCAGCACAGGGGGACAGGGCACAGATACGCAGTATTTT; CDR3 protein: CASSTGGQGTDTQYF